This passage covers 14 T cell receptor beta chains from one sample sequenced in a study of cytomegalovirus exposure and HLA in healthy donors. PCR involved 60 Vbeta and 13 Jbeta primers. Sequenced by immunoSEQ multiplex PCR; TCRdb stores in-frame clones only, minus some. The repertoire holds about 160,000 clones, approximately 80% seen once, with around 1.9% in the top ten. The sample was PBMCs. All receptors derive from a man between 18 and 35 years old in good health and CMV-seronegative.

The gene calls are TRBV7-9 and TRBJ2-7, with 9 bases lining up with TRBD1. Trimming took 5 bases from V and 3 from J; bases not matched to a gene: 8. The CDR3 contains 15 residues. The germline CDR1 and CDR2 sequences are SEHNR and FQNEAQ (reference sequence). The CDR3 protein is CASSLSMDRGYEQYF. The CDR3 region has the DNA TGTGCCAGCAGCCTGTCAATGGACAGGGGCTACGAGCAGTACTTC.

The genes are TRBV13 and TRBJ2-5, with 7 positions matching TRBD1. The DNA end lines up better with TRBJ2-7; the J call may be wrong. The germline gives CDR1 PRHDT, CDR2 FYEKMQ (reference sequence). The CDR3 extends over 16 amino acids. DNA of the CDR3: TGTGCCAGCAGCTTAGGCGTGGAGACAGGGACCTACGAGCAGTACTTC. It codes for CASSLGVETGTYEQYF.

DNA of the CDR3: TGTGCCAGCATCACTATCCAGGGAGGTTATGGCTACACCTTC. Translated, it gives CASITIQGGYGYTF. The chain carries TRBV7-9 and TRBJ1-2; D is perhaps TRBD1 (5 bases). This CDR3 is built from 14 residues. Germline V gene data show CDR1 as SEHNR and CDR2 as FQNEAQ (reference sequence). V shed 7 bases and J shed 5 bases, with 17 bases lying between them.

V gene TRBV19 combines with J gene TRBJ1-3; weak D call: TRBD1 (6 bases). The V and J ends lost 3 bases and 2 bases respectively, with 11 bases between them. The V gene's germline CDR1 is LNHDA and CDR2 SQIVND (reference sequence). The CDR3 consists of 15 residues. Here the CDR3 DNA reads TGTGCCAGTAGTATGGGGCAGGGGACTGGAAACACCATATATTTT. It codes for CASSMGQGTGNTIYF.

On this clone itself: A read error may produce the germline difference seen at one junction end. The rearrangement joins TRBV7-2 to TRBJ2-3, with 9 bases lining up with TRBD2. The CDR3 contains 13 residues. Looked up from germline, CDR1 is SGHTA and CDR2 is FQGNSA. The CDR3 loop is CASSLAVSGGRDF. The CDR3 coding sequence is TGTGCCAGCAGCTTGGCGGTCAGCGGGGGGAGAGACTTT. Variable domain in full (rest from reference TRBV7-2 and TRBJ2-3): GAGVSQSPSNKVTEKGKDVELRCDPISGHTALYWYRQSLGQGLEFLIYFQGNSAPDKSGLPSDRFSAERTGGSVSTLTIQRTQQEDSAVYLCASSLAVSGGRDFGPGTRLTVL.

This clone is a singleton in its sample. The rearrangement joins TRBV4-2 to TRBJ1-1, with 9 bases lining up with TRBD1. V was pared by 4 bases and J by 5 bases, with 5 bases of the junction left unmatched. The CDR3 covers 14 residues. CDR1 is LGHNA, CDR2 YNFKEQ, per germline. The CDR3: CASSLGQGRTEAFF. In DNA form, the CDR3 reads TGTGCCAGCAGCCTAGGACAGGGGAGGACTGAAGCTTTCTTT.

V usage is TRBV4-1 and J usage is TRBJ2-1; TRBD2 aligns across 9 bases. The CDR3 is 15 amino acids. CDR1 MGHRA and CDR2 YSYEKL come from the germline V gene. V dropped 1 base and J dropped 5; count of bases not matched to a gene: 3. In nucleotides, the CDR3 is TGCGCCAGCAGCCAAGTAGCGGGGGTAAACAATGAGCAGTTCTTC. Translation gives CASSQVAGVNNEQFF.

This clone was counted between two and nine times. The V gene is TRBV7-2, the J gene TRBJ1-1, with unresolved D. This CDR3 has 15 residues. Trimming removed 3 bases at V and 5 bases at J, with 16 bases between. Looked up from germline, CDR1 is SGHTA and CDR2 is FQGNSA. CDR3 amino acids: CASSLTGWVQTEAFF. In DNA form, the CDR3 reads TGTGCCAGCAGCTTGACGGGGTGGGTGCAAACTGAAGCTTTCTTT.

The V gene is TRBV5-1, the J gene TRBJ1-1; D is perhaps TRBD1 (5 bases). Trimming took off 4 bases at V and 10 bases at J, with 23 bases between the two ends. The CDR3 runs 15 residues. Germline V gives CDR1 SGHRS, CDR2 YFSETQ. The CDR3 region is CASSPRAAASLGAFF. DNA of the CDR3: TGCGCCAGCAGCCCCAGGGCCGCCGCCTCTCTTGGAGCTTTCTTT.

The V and J genes are TRBV20-1 and TRBJ1-2; tentative D call: TRBD1 (6 bases). V was clipped by 5 bases and J by 7 bases, with 8 bases between them. CDR1 is DFQATT and CDR2 is SNEGSKA in the germline V gene (reference sequence). This CDR3 spans 10 amino acids. The CDR3 loop reads CSAQGLGYTF. DNA of the CDR3: TGCAGTGCTCAGGGGCTTGGCTACACCTTC.

The chain is built from TRBV28 and TRBJ1-1; 8 bases are shared with TRBD1. CDR3 size: 17 residues. CDR1 MDHEN and CDR2 SYDVKM come from the germline V gene. V lost 5 bases and J lost 0; bases outside the gene matches: 11. CDR3 DNA sequence: TGTGCCAGCAGTCCCACTGGGACAGGAGGCATGAACACTGAAGCTTTCTTT. Its protein product is CASSPTGTGGMNTEAFF.

This chain connects TRBV6-1 to TRBJ2-5; 7 nucleotides line up with TRBD1. This CDR3 is 15 amino acids long. V shed 6 bases and J 5 bases; nucleotides not matched to a gene: 12. Germline loops: CDR1 MNHNS, CDR2 SASEGT. The CDR3 nucleotides are TGTGCCAGCAGCCTTGGCCAGGGGGTTTATGAGACCCAGTACTTC. Its translation: CASSLGQGVYETQYF.

The chain employs TRBV4-1 and TRBJ2-3, with 9 positions matching TRBD2. V lost 0 bases to trimming and J lost 4 bases; unmatched junction nucleotides: 5. Germline CDR1 and CDR2: MGHRA and YSYEKL. This CDR3 has 16 amino acids. The CDR3 is CASSQDGLAGSDTQYF. The CDR3 DNA is TGCGCCAGCAGCCAAGATGGGCTAGCGGGGTCAGATACGCAGTATTTT.

V gene TRBV2 combines with J gene TRBJ2-5; D ambiguous. The germline V gene has CDR1 SNHLY and CDR2 FYNNEI. V was pared by 7 bases and J by 5 bases, with 5 bases between. CDR3 length: 10 residues. The CDR3: CASTRETQYF. DNA for the CDR3: TGTGCCAGCACCAGGGAGACCCAGTACTTC.